Below are 27 T cell receptor beta chains sequenced from a single sample in a study of blood T cell repertoires in COVID-19. Repertoires were generated with immunoSEQ multiplex PCR, while TCRdb's copy carries only in-frame clones and drops some. Here the sample spans about 280,000 clones, roughly 85% being singletons. The sample taken for sequencing was peripheral blood. The source of these receptors is a human donor in a cohort sampled during active COVID-19.

This rearrangement joins TRBV4-1 to TRBJ1-1, with TRBD1 matching 8 bases. The CDR3 is made up of 14 amino acids. CDR1 is MGHRA, CDR2 YSYEKL, per germline. With 1 base clipped from V and 7 bases from J, the junction kept 5 bases outside the gene matches. CDR3: CASSQAGGEVEAFF. The CDR3 DNA reads TGCGCCAGCAGCCAAGCAGGGGGCGAGGTTGAAGCTTTCTTT.

This chain links TRBV7-2 with TRBJ1-2; 9 bases line up with TRBD1. CDR3 length: 15 amino acids. V lost 3 bases, J lost 7 bases, and 9 bases stayed unmatched. CDR1 SGHTA and CDR2 FQGNSA come from the germline V gene. CDR3 residues: CASSLGGTGIGGYTF. CDR3 nucleotides: TGTGCCAGCAGCTTGGGGGGGACAGGGATCGGTGGCTACACCTTC.

A word on this clone: Other DNA sequences of this sample code for an identical CDR3. The J gene is TRBJ2-5, the V gene TRBV18, with TRBD1 matching over 9 bases. CDR1 is KGHSH, CDR2 LQKENI, per germline. There are 14 residues in the CDR3. V lost 3 bases and J lost 5; bases outside the gene matches: 4. Here the CDR3 reads CASSPGTGRETQYF. DNA for the CDR3: TGTGCCAGCTCACCTGGGACAGGGCGGGAGACCCAGTACTTC.

The sample holds one count of this clone. This sequence joins TRBV18 and TRBJ1-4; TRBD1 is a possible D gene (6 bases). The V gene lost 6 bases and the J gene lost 7 bases, with 15 bases spanning the gap. The CDR3 has 14 residues. Germline lookup yields CDR1 KGHSH and CDR2 LQKENI. This CDR3 reads CASSRGQFGEKLFF. The CDR3 DNA sequence: TGTGCCAGCTCCCGAGGACAGTTCGGTGAAAAACTGTTTTTT.

The J gene is TRBJ2-5, the V gene TRBV4-1, with 7 bases fitting TRBD2. Germline lookup yields CDR1 MGHRA and CDR2 YSYEKL. V trimming: 1 base; J trimming: 2 bases; junction bases outside the gene matches: 7. This CDR3 is 16 amino acids long. The CDR3 DNA reads TGCGCCAGCAGCCAAGTGAGTAGCGGGCTTCAAGAGACCCAGTACTTC. Its protein product is CASSQVSSGLQETQYF.

This clone was found once. The V call is TRBV19, the J call TRBJ2-1, with 8 bases identical to TRBD2. The CDR3 spans 16 residues. With 4 bases clipped from V and 5 bases from J, the junction kept 10 bases outside the gene matches. Germline CDR1 is LNHDA and CDR2 is SQIVND (reference sequence). DNA of the CDR3: TGTGCCAGTAGTAAGGGAGGACTAGCACCAAACAATGAGCAGTTCTTC. Protein product: CASSKGGLAPNNEQFF. The complete variable domain, with remaining parts taken from reference TRBV19 and TRBJ2-1, reads DGGITQSPKYLFRKEGQNVTLSCEQNLNHDAMYWYRQDPGQGLRLIYYSQIVNDFQKGDIAEGYSVSREKKESFPLTVTSAQKNPTAFYLCASSKGGLAPNNEQFFGPGTRLTVL.

The V and J genes are TRBV27 and TRBJ2-5; 7 bases line up with TRBD1. The CDR3 is made up of 16 amino acids. The V gene's germline CDR1 is MNHEY and CDR2 SMNVEV (reference sequence). J was trimmed by 4 bases and V by 0 bases; bases with no gene match: 8. This CDR3 is CASSLSRGGGRETQYF. CDR3 in DNA: TGTGCCAGCAGTTTATCGCGAGGGGGCGGAAGAGAGACCCAGTACTTC.

The V gene is TRBV5-8, the J gene TRBJ2-6, with 7 nucleotides matching TRBD1. V shed 6 bases and J 0 bases; nucleotides not matched to a gene: 3. The CDR3 contains 15 residues. Per the germline V gene, CDR1 is SGHTS and CDR2 is YDEGEE. The CDR3 DNA reads as TGTGCCAGCAACAGGGGTCCCTCTGGGGCCAACGTCCTGACTTTC. This gives the protein CASNRGPSGANVLTF.

The chain carries TRBV6-5 and TRBJ1-4, with a weak D call TRBD1 (5 bases). Germline V gene data show CDR1 as MNHEY and CDR2 as SVGAGI. The CDR3 totals 13 residues. V was cut by 8 bases and J by 8 bases, with 15 bases left in between. CDR3 loop: CASRRGGDEKLFF. In DNA, the CDR3 is TGTGCCAGCCGTCGGGGAGGGGACGAAAAACTGTTTTTT.

This rearrangement joins TRBV15 to TRBJ1-1; the match to TRBD1 covers 11 bases. In germline, CDR1 is LNHNV, CDR2 YYDKDF (reference sequence). CDR3 length equals 18 residues. The trim removed 3 bases at V and 0 bases at J, leaving 9 bases unmatched. The CDR3 here is CATSRAPGQGVMNTEAFF. The CDR3, as DNA: TGTGCCACCAGCAGGGCCCCGGGACAGGGGGTCATGAACACTGAAGCTTTCTTT. Full variable domain (rest looked up from reference TRBV15 and TRBJ1-1): DAMVIQNPRYQVTQFGKPVTLSCSQTLNHNVMYWYQQKSSQAPKLLFHYYDKDFNNEADTPDNFQSRRPNTSFCFLDIRSPGLGDTAMYLCATSRAPGQGVMNTEAFFGQGTRLTVV.

The V and J genes are TRBV30 and TRBJ1-1; D ambiguous. This CDR3 region has 14 residues. Germline loops: CDR1 GTSNPN, CDR2 SVGIG (reference sequence). Deletions cut 2 bases from V and 6 bases from J, with 16 bases between. CDR3 nucleotides: TGTGCCTGGAGTTTCCCACCGGGAATCTCTGAAGCTTTCTTT. The encoded protein is CAWSFPPGISEAFF.

This clone was observed many times. J is TRBJ2-1 and V is TRBV2; weak D call: TRBD2 (5 bases). This CDR3 has 16 residues. V lost 2 bases and J 4 bases, leaving 15 bases between the germline ends. Germline assignment: CDR1 SNHLY and CDR2 FYNNEI. Here the CDR3 DNA reads TGTGCCAGCAGTGAAAGATTTTGGGAGCTTTACAATGAGCAGTTCTTC. Protein sequence: CASSERFWELYNEQFF.

This clone was picked up one time. The V gene is TRBV4-1, the J gene TRBJ2-7, with D possibly matching TRBD1 (6 bases). V lost 0 bases and J 6 bases, leaving 15 bases between the germline ends. Germline CDR1 MGHRA, CDR2 YSYEKL. The CDR3 spans 15 residues. CDR3 nucleotide sequence: TGCGCCAGCAGCCAAGAGAAGGACAGACTGTCCGAGCAGTACTTC. Its translation is CASSQEKDRLSEQYF.

CDR3 sequence: CASSLLYRGRSGNTIYF. The DNA for the CDR3 is TGTGCCAGCAGCCTACTTTACAGGGGAAGAAGCGGAAACACCATATATTTT. The genes are TRBV3-1 (or the pseudogene TRBV3-2) and TRBJ1-3, with 7 positions matching TRBD1. The germline CDR1 and CDR2 sequences are LGHDT and YNNKEL (reference sequence). CDR3 length: 17 amino acids. The V segment lost 4 bases and the J segment 4 bases; nucleotides outside the gene matches: 13.

The chain has TRBV19 and TRBJ2-7, with D possibly TRBD2 on 7 matching bases. Germline V gene data show CDR1 as LNHDA and CDR2 as SQIVND (reference sequence). V lost 3 bases, J lost 2 bases, and 11 bases lay in between. This CDR3 has 14 residues. The CDR3 region has the DNA TGTGCCAGTAGTATTTACGGGGGGCCCTACGAGCAGTACTTC. Its protein is CASSIYGGPYEQYF.

The chain carries TRBV10-3 and TRBJ2-2; 9 bases match TRBD1. Germline lookup yields CDR1 ENHRY and CDR2 SYGVKD. The trim removed 9 bases at V and 1 base at J, leaving 3 bases unmatched. CDR3 size: 14 residues. CDR3 sequence reads: CAIRGQGNTGELFF. The CDR3 coding sequence is TGTGCCATTAGGGGACAGGGGAACACCGGGGAGCTGTTTTTT.

This chain joins TRBV7-2 and TRBJ2-4; D perhaps matches TRBD1 (6 bases). V was clipped by 4 bases and J by 0 bases, with 22 bases between them. The germline gives CDR1 SGHTA, CDR2 FQGNSA. The CDR3 extends over 19 amino acids. The CDR3 nucleotides read TGTGCCAGCAGCTCAAGGGGGAACTCCTGGGATGTAGCCAAAAACATTCAGTACTTC. This codes for CASSSRGNSWDVAKNIQYF.

This rearrangement joins TRBV5-1 to TRBJ2-7, with 12 positions matching TRBD2. J was trimmed by 1 base and V by 4 bases; bases with no gene match: 6. Germline assignment: CDR1 SGHRS and CDR2 YFSETQ. This CDR3 comprises 16 residues. CDR3 sequence: CASSLGLAGFSYEQYF. The CDR3 nucleotides read TGCGCCAGCAGCCTAGGACTAGCGGGGTTTTCCTACGAGCAGTACTTC.

The V and J genes are TRBV7-2 and TRBJ2-2; D is uncertain. V lost 10 bases and J lost 2, with 14 bases in between. The CDR3 covers 14 residues. CDR1 SGHTA and CDR2 FQGNSA come from the germline V gene. The CDR3 loop reads CATAWLSNTGELFF. The CDR3 region has the DNA TGTGCCACCGCTTGGCTGTCCAACACCGGGGAGCTGTTTTTT.

This clone was observed a single time. The rearrangement links TRBV6-5 to TRBJ1-5, with TRBD1 matching 8 bases. Trimming at V came to 8 bases and at J to 6 bases, leaving 6 bases not matched to a gene. This CDR3 region has 13 residues. Germline-derived CDR1 and CDR2 are MNHEY and SVGAGI. CDR3 protein: CASETGVSQPQHF. The DNA of the CDR3 is TGTGCCAGCGAGACAGGGGTGAGTCAGCCCCAGCATTTT.

V and J are TRBV27 and TRBJ2-5; D is perhaps TRBD2 (7 bases). This CDR3 is 15 amino acids long. From germline, CDR1 is MNHEY and CDR2 SMNVEV (reference sequence). V lost 5 bases and J lost 1, with 14 bases in between. CDR3 DNA: TGTGCCAGCAGTAGGGGGAGGGCTCTCCAAGAGACCCAGTACTTC. It yields the protein CASSRGRALQETQYF.

This chain uses TRBV30 with TRBJ2-2, with 7 bases that match TRBD2. The V gene end was trimmed by 2 bases and the J gene end by 4 bases; junction bases not matched to a gene: 4. Germline values: CDR1 GTSNPN, CDR2 SVGIG (reference sequence). The CDR3 is made up of 14 amino acids. The CDR3 region has the DNA TGTGCCTGGAGTCGGGGGGACGGCACCGGGGAGCTGTTTTTT. It yields the protein CAWSRGDGTGELFF. The full variable domain, completed using reference TRBV30 and TRBJ2-2, is SQTIHQWPATLVQPVGSPLSLECTVEGTSNPNLYWYRQAAGRGLQLLFYSVGIGQISSEVPQNLSASRPQDRQFILSSKKLLLSDSGFYLCAWSRGDGTGELFFGEGSRLTVL.

This rearrangement joins TRBV7-9 to TRBJ1-5; no definite D call. Germline V lookup: CDR1 SEHNR, CDR2 FQNEAQ (reference sequence). This CDR3 is built from 13 residues. The V end was cut by 5 bases, the J end by 2 bases, with 7 bases between. CDR3 sequence reads: CASSPAGNQPQHF. As DNA, the CDR3 is TGTGCCAGCAGCCCCGCAGGCAATCAGCCCCAGCATTTT.

This clone came up once. This chain connects TRBV25-1 to TRBJ1-2, with 8 bases fitting TRBD1. J gave up 6 bases and V 5 bases, and 5 bases lay outside the gene matches. Germline lookup yields CDR1 MGHDK and CDR2 SYGVNS. This CDR3 contains 13 residues. The CDR3 sequence: CASSQRTGNGYTF. Here the CDR3 DNA reads TGTGCCAGCAGTCAAAGGACAGGGAATGGCTACACCTTC.

The rearrangement uses TRBV7-2 and TRBJ2-7; possible D gene TRBD2, 5 bases. With 7 bases removed from V and 4 bases from J, the gap between germline ends came to 20 bases. The CDR3 totals 15 residues. The germline V gene encodes CDR1 SGHTA and CDR2 FQGNSA. The CDR3 region has the DNA TGTGCCAGCAAAGAAACCCCGGGGTCCCAGTACGAGCAGTACTTC. Translating gives CASKETPGSQYEQYF.

The chain couples TRBV29-1 to TRBJ2-1; D gene unclear. Trimming pared 6 bases from V and 7 bases from J, leaving 16 bases between. The CDR3 extends over 13 amino acids. Germline CDR1 reads SQVTM; CDR2 reads ANQGSEA. The CDR3 sequence: CSVPMTAQNEQFF. The CDR3 DNA follows: TGCAGCGTCCCGATGACTGCCCAGAATGAGCAGTTCTTC.

This chain uses TRBV13 with TRBJ1-2; maybe TRBD1 (6 bases). The length of the CDR3 is 15 residues. Per the germline V gene, CDR1 is PRHDT and CDR2 is FYEKMQ (reference sequence). The V gene lost 5 bases and the J gene lost 2 bases, with 15 bases spanning the gap. CDR3 in amino acids: CASSTIQGANYGYTF. The CDR3 nucleotides read TGTGCCAGCAGCACTATACAGGGAGCAAACTATGGCTACACCTTC. Full variable domain (missing parts from reference TRBV13 and TRBJ1-2): AAGVIQSPRHLIKEKRETATLKCYPIPRHDTVYWYQQGPGQDPQFLISFYEKMQSDKGSIPDRFSAQQFSDYHSELNMSSLELGDSALYFCASSTIQGANYGYTFGSGTRLTVV.